The rows below give T cell receptor beta chains drawn from one sample of a study of T cell responses to AZD1222 COVID-19 vaccine. TCRdb's copy holds only in-frame clones and misses some; the assay was immunoSEQ multiplex PCR. The repertoire holds approximately 110,000 clones, 80% to 90% seen once, with about 7.8% in the top ten. Source: peripheral blood, taken on day 0 of AZD1222 vaccination. The source of these receptors is an adult in good health. Both conserved end residues are part of each CDR3. The D gene is left open where the match is weak. Clone size is stated in some rows and not others, as once, few, many or a class when expanded.

CDR3 DNA | CDR3 protein | clone size | J gene | V gene | D gene
TGTGCCAGCAGCTTAGCGGGCTTAGAGTACGAGCAGTACTTC | CASSLAGLEYEQYF | - | TRBJ2-7 | TRBV7-9 | -
TGTGCCACGACAGGCCGTAATGAGCAGTTCTTC | CATTGRNEQFF | - | TRBJ2-1 | TRBV19 | -
TGTGCCAGCAGGCCTACCGGGACAGAGACCGGGGAGCTGTTTTTT | CASRPTGTETGELFF | - | TRBJ2-2 | TRBV6-5 | TRBD1
TGTGCCAGCAGCCGAGGCACCGGGGAGCTGTTTTTT | CASSRGTGELFF | - | TRBJ2-2 | TRBV5-8 | -
TGCGCCAGCAGCCCCCGGACGGAGAACACTGAAGCTTTCTTT | CASSPRTENTEAFF | - | TRBJ1-1 | TRBV5-1 | -
TGTGCCAGCTCACCACAGGGGCGGGACACTGAAGCTTTCTTT | CASSPQGRDTEAFF | - | TRBJ1-1 | TRBV18 | -
TGCGCCAGCAGCACCTGGACAGGGGGCGGTTTGAACACTGAAGCTTTCTTT | CASSTWTGGGLNTEAFF | medium-sized | TRBJ1-1 | TRBV5-1 | TRBD1
TGTGCCAGCAACAATAGGAACGAGCAGTACTTC | CASNNRNEQYF | - | TRBJ2-7 | TRBV27 | -
TGTGCCAGCAGCTTAATGGGCTTTTCAGATACGCAGTATTTT | CASSLMGFSDTQYF | - | TRBJ2-3 | TRBV7-3 | -
TGCGCCAGCAGTGATCAACTAGCGGGGGATGGAGATACGCAGTATTTT | CASSDQLAGDGDTQYF | - | TRBJ2-3 | TRBV10-1 | TRBD2
TGTGCCACTCACGGGCGTAATGAAAAACTGTTTTTT | CATHGRNEKLFF | - | TRBJ1-4 | TRBV12-3/TRBV12-4 | -
TGTGCCAGCTCACCGCAGGGGGCTCTCGGAAACACCATATATTTT | CASSPQGALGNTIYF | - | TRBJ1-3 | TRBV18 | TRBD1
TGTGCCAGCAGCTTATCGGGGGGAGACATTCAGTACTTC | CASSLSGGDIQYF | - | TRBJ2-4 | TRBV5-4 | TRBD2
TGTGCCAGCAGTGATCTGAGGAGGGAGCAGTTCTTC | CASSDLRREQFF | - | TRBJ2-1 | TRBV6-1 | -
TGCGCCAGCTCATACAGGGAGACCGGGGAGCTGTTTTTT | CASSYRETGELFF | once | TRBJ2-2 | TRBV10-1 | -
TGTGCCAGCAGTAACAGGGGTCGAAACGAGCAGTACTTC | CASSNRGRNEQYF | - | TRBJ2-7 | TRBV6-5 | TRBD1
TGTGCCAGCAGCCAAGACAGGGCTGGGGCCAACGTCCTGACTTTC | CASSQDRAGANVLTF | - | TRBJ2-6 | TRBV3-1/TRBV3-2 | -
TGCGCCAGCAGGGGCCCCCTAGCGGGGCGAGCCTACGAGCAGTACTTC | CASRGPLAGRAYEQYF | - | TRBJ2-7 | TRBV5-1 | TRBD2
TGCAGCGCATTCGACAGGGGGCGGAGCACAGATACGCAGTATTTT | CSAFDRGRSTDTQYF | - | TRBJ2-3 | TRBV29-1 | TRBD1
TGTGCCAGCAGCCTGGTCGGGGCGGGGTACAATGAGCAGTTCTTC | CASSLVGAGYNEQFF | - | TRBJ2-1 | TRBV7-2 | -
TGCGCCAGCAGCCAGGGGGGGACAGCTGGAAACACCATATATTTT | CASSQGGTAGNTIYF | - | TRBJ1-3 | TRBV4-1 | TRBD1
TGTGCCATCAGTGAGGGGCATTCACCCCTCCACTTT | CAISEGHSPLHF | - | TRBJ1-6 | TRBV10-3 | -
TGTGCCAGCAGTTTGGGACAGGGTCGTCAGCCCCAGCATTTT | CASSLGQGRQPQHF | - | TRBJ1-5 | TRBV28 | TRBD1
TGTGCCAGCAGCCCGCCCGGGACGAGCAATCAGCCCCAGCATTTT | CASSPPGTSNQPQHF | - | TRBJ1-5 | TRBV7-9 | -